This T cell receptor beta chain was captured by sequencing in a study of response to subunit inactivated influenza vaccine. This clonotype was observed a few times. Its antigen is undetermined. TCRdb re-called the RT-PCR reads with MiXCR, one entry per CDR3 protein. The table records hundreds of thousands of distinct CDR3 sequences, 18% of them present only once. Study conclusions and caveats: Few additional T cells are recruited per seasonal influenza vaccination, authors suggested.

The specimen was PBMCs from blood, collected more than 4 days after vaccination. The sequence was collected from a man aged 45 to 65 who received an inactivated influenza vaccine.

The CDR3 DNA reads as TGTGCCAGCAGTTTCAGAACAGCGGAAGGCTACACCTTC. Protein product: CASSFRTAEGYTF. This chain connects TRBV12-3 or TRBV12-4 to TRBJ1-2; no reliable D call. This CDR3 is built from 13 residues. The V and J ends lost 3 bases and 8 bases respectively, with 13 bases between them.